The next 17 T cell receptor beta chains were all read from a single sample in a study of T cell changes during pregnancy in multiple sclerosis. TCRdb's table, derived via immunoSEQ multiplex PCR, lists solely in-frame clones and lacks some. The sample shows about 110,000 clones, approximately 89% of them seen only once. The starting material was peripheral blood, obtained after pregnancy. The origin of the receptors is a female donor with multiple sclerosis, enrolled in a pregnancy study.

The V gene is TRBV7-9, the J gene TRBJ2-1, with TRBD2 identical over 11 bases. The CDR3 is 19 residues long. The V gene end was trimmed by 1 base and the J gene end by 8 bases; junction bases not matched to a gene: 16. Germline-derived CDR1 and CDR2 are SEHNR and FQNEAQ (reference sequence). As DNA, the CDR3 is TGTGCCAGCAGCTTAGTTCCCATTAGCGGGGGGGGGTTTTACGATGAGCAGTTCTTC. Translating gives CASSLVPISGGGFYDEQFF. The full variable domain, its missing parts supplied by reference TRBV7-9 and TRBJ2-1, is DTGVSQNPRHKITKRGQNVTFRCDPISEHNRLYWYRQTLGQGPEFLTYFQNEAQLEKSRLLSDRFSAERPKGSFSTLEIQRTEQGDSAMYLCASSLVPISGGGFYDEQFFGPGTRLTVL.

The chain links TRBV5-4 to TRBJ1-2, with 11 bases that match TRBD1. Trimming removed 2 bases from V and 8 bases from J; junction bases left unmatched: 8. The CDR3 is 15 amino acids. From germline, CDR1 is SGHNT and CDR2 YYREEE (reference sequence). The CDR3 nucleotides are TGTGCCAGCAGCTTATCGGTGGACAGGGGGCAGGGCTACACCTTC. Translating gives CASSLSVDRGQGYTF.

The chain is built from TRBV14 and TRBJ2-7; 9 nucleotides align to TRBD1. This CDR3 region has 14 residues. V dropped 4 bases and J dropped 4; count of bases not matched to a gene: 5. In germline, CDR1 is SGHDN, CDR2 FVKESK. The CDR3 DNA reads TGTGCCAGCAGCCTGGGACAGGGATCTTACGAGCAGTACTTC. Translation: CASSLGQGSYEQYF.

The CDR3 DNA reads TGTGCCAGCAGCTTGCAGCCCCGGGGGAACTACGAGCAGTACTTC. This encodes CASSLQPRGNYEQYF. The chain combines TRBV5-4 with TRBJ2-7; TRBD2 is a possible D gene (6 bases). CDR1 and CDR2 (germline): SGHNT, YYREEE (reference sequence). Trimming stripped 1 base from V and 3 bases from J, with 14 bases between. The CDR3 has 15 residues.

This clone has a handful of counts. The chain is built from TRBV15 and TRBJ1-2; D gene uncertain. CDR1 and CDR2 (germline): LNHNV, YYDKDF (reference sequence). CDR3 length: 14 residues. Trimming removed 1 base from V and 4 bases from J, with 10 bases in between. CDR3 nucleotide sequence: TGTGCCACCAGCAGAGGGTGGGCTTCCTATGGCTACACCTTC. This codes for CATSRGWASYGYTF.

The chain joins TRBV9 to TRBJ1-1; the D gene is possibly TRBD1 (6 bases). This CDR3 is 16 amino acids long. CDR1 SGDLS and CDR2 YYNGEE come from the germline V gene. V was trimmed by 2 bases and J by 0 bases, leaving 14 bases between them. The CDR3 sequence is CASSVSGHPLNTEAFF. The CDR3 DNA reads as TGTGCCAGCAGCGTGTCGGGACATCCATTGAACACTGAAGCTTTCTTT.

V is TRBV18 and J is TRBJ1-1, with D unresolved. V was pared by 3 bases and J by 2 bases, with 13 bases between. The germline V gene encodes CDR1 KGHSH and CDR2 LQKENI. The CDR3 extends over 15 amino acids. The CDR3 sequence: CASSPPGVANTEAFF. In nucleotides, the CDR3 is TGTGCCAGCTCACCGCCCGGGGTGGCTAACACTGAAGCTTTCTTT.

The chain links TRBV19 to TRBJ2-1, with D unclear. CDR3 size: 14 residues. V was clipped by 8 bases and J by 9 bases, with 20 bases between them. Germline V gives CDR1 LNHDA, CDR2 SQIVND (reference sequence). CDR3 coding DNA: TGTGCCAGTCGATCGCCACTAAAGGTAGCTGAGCAGTTCTTC. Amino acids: CASRSPLKVAEQFF.

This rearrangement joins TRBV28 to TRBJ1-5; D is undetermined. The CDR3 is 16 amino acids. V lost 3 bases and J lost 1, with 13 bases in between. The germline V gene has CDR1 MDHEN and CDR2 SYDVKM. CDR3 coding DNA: TGTGCCAGCAGTTTCGACCTAGCCCCAAGCAATCAGCCCCAGCATTTT. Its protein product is CASSFDLAPSNQPQHF.

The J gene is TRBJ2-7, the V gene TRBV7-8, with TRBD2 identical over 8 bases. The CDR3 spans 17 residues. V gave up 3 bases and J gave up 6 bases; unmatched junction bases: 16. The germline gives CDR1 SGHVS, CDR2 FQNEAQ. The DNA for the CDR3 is TGTGCCAGCAGCTTCACAGCTTCGGGAGGGGGTTTTGGCGAGCAGTACTTC. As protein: CASSFTASGGGFGEQYF.

The CDR3 DNA sequence: TGTGCCAGCAGCTTAGTTGCGGGGGGCTCCCAAGAGACCCAGTACTTC. The encoded protein is CASSLVAGGSQETQYF. V gene TRBV7-6 combines with J gene TRBJ2-5; 8 positions match TRBD2. The V gene's germline CDR1 is SGHVS and CDR2 FNYEAQ. This CDR3 contains 16 residues. After removal of 1 base from V and 1 base from J, the junction contained 5 bases not matched to a gene.

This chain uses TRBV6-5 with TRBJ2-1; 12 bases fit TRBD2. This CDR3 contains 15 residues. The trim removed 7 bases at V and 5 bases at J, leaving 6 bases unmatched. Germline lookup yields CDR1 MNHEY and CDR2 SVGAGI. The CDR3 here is CASNKLAGGHNEQFF. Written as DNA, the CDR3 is TGTGCCAGCAACAAACTAGCGGGGGGCCACAATGAGCAGTTCTTC.

In nucleotides, the CDR3 is TGCAGCGTCCGGGCAGGGGGAGGCGAGCAGTACTTC. It codes for CSVRAGGGEQYF. The chain has TRBV29-1 and TRBJ2-7; TRBD1 is a possible D gene (7 bases). The germline CDR1 and CDR2 sequences are SQVTM and ANQGSEA. The CDR3 totals 12 residues. Trimming removed 6 bases at V and 6 bases at J, with 15 bases between.

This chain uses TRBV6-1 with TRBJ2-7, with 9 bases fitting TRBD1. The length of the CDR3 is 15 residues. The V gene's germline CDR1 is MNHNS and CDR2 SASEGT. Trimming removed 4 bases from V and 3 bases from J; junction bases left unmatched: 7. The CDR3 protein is CASSAAPGQGYEQYF. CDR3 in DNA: TGTGCCAGCAGTGCAGCGCCGGGACAGGGCTACGAGCAGTACTTC.

CDR3 in amino acids: CASGLILGQAIMNTEAFF. The CDR3, as DNA: TGTGCTAGTGGTTTGATATTAGGACAGGCGATCATGAACACTGAAGCTTTCTTT. The genes are TRBV12-5 and TRBJ1-1; 7 positions agree with TRBD1. The germline CDR1 and CDR2 sequences are LGHNT and FRNRAP. J lost 0 bases, V lost 2 bases, and 12 bases had no gene match. This CDR3 is 18 amino acids long.

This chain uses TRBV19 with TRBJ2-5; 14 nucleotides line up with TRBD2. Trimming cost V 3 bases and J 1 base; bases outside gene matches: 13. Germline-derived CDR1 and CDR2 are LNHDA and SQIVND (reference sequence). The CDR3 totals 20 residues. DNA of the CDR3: TGTGCCAGTAGTATTCAGACTAGCGGGGGGGCGTTAATCTCCCAAGAGACCCAGTACTTC. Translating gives CASSIQTSGGALISQETQYF.

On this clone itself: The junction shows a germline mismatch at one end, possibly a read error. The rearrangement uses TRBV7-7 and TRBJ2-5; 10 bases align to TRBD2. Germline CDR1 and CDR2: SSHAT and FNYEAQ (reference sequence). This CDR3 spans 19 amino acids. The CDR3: CASSPRLAGFVGVKETQYF. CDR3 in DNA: TGTGCTAGCAGCCCTCGACTAGCGGGCTTTGTCGGGGTTAAAGAGACCCAGTACTTC. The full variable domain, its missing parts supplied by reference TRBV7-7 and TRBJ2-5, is GAGVSQSPRYKVTKRGQDVTLRCDPISSHATLYWYQQALGQGPEFLTYFNYEAQPDKSGLPSDRFSAERPEGSISTLTIQRTEQRDSAMYRCASSPRLAGFVGVKETQYFGPGTRLLVL.